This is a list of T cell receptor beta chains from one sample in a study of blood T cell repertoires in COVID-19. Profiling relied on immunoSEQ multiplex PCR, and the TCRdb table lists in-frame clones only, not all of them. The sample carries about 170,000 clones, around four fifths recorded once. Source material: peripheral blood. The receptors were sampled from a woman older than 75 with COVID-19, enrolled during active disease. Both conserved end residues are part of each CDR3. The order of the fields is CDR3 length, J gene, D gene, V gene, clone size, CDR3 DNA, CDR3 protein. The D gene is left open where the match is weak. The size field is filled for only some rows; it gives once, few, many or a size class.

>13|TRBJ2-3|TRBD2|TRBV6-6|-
TGTGCCAGCAGGATTGCGGGGGCAGATACGCAGTATTTT
CASRIAGADTQYF
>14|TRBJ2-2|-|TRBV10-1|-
TGCGCCAGCAGCTCGACAGGTGGGACCGGGGAGCTGTTTTTT
CASSSTGGTGELFF
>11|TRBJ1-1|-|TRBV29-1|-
TGCAGCGTTCAGGGTACGACTGAAGCTTTCTTT
CSVQGTTEAFF
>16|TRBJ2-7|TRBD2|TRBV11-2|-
TGTGCCAGCAGCTATACTAGCGGGGTCGGTTCGTACGAGCAGTACTTC
CASSYTSGVGSYEQYF
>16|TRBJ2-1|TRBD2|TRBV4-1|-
TGCGCCAGCAGCCAAGTGTTCGGGAGGGGATACAATGAGCAGTTCTTC
CASSQVFGRGYNEQFF
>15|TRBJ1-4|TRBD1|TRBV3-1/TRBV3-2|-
TGTGCCAGCAGCACAACAGGGGAAAAGAATGAAAAACTGTTTTTT
CASSTTGEKNEKLFF
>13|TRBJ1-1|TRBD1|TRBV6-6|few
TGTGCCAGCAGTTACACAGAGACAGGGGAAGCTTTCTTT
CASSYTETGEAFF
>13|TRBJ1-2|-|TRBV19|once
TGTGCCAGTAGTATATGGTTCGGGGAAGGCTACACCTTC
CASSIWFGEGYTF
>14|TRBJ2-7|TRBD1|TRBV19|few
TGTGCCAGTAGTCCCCGACAGGGGTGGCACGAGCAGTACTTC
CASSPRQGWHEQYF
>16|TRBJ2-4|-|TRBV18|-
TGTGCCAGCTCACCAACTGACAGTTTGGCCAAAAACATTCAGTACTTC
CASSPTDSLAKNIQYF
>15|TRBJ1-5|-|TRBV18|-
TGTGCCAGCTCACGGGGGGTGCCAACCAATCAGCCCCAGCATTTT
CASSRGVPTNQPQHF
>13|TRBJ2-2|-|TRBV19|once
TGTGCCAGTATCTCGACAGACACCGGGGAGCTGTTTTTT
CASISTDTGELFF
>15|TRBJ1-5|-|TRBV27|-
TGTGCCAGCAGTTTATCCACAGGGTCGGGCCAGCCCCAGCATTTT
CASSLSTGSGQPQHF
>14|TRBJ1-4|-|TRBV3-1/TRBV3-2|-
TGTGCCAGCAGCCAGTTAAGTAGCAGGGCTAAACTGTTTTTT
CASSQLSSRAKLFF
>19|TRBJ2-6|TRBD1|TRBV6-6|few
TGTGCCAGCAGTCCCACTCCGGGACAGGGGGCGTCTGGGGCCAACGTCCTGACTTTC
CASSPTPGQGASGANVLTF
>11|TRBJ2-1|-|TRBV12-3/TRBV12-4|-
TGTGCCAGCAGCCGTTACAATGAGCAGTTCTTC
CASSRYNEQFF
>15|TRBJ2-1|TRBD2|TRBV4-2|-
TGTGCCAGCAGCCAAGAAGCAGCGGGGGGGAATGAGCAGTTCTTC
CASSQEAAGGNEQFF
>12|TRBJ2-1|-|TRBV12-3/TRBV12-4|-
TGTGCCAGCGGTCCGCGGGGCGATGAGCAGTTCTTC
CASGPRGDEQFF
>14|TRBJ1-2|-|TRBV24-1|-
TGTGCCACCAGTGATCCACAGGGTAGGGCTGGCTACACCTTC
CATSDPQGRAGYTF
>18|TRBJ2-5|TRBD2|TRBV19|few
TGTGCCAGTAGTACCCGGCGGGGGACTAGCGGGAGGTCGGAGACCCAGTACTTC
CASSTRRGTSGRSETQYF
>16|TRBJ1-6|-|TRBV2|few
TGTGCCAGCAGTGAACCCCCTACGGGGGTAAACTCACCCCTCCACTTT
CASSEPPTGVNSPLHF
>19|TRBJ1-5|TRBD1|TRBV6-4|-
TGTGCCAGCAGTGACGGCCTACAGGGGGAGGGAACTAGCAATCAGCCCCAGCATTTT
CASSDGLQGEGTSNQPQHF
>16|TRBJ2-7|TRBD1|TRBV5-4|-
TGTGCCAGCAGCTCGGGCGGGACAGGGGGCAAGTACGAGCAGTACTTC
CASSSGGTGGKYEQYF
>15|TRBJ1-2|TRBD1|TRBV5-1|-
TGCGCCAGCAGCTTGGCGGAAGGACAGGGGTATGGCTACACCTTC
CASSLAEGQGYGYTF
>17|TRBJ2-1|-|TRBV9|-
TGTGCCAGCAGCGTTTCCCTCCCTGGGAGTGGGGGCCATGAGCAGTTCTTC
CASSVSLPGSGGHEQFF
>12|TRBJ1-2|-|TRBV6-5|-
TGTGCCAGCAGTCTTGCTAACTATGGCTACACCTTC
CASSLANYGYTF
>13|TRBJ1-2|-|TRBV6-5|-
TGTGCCAGCAGTTATGGAGGACACTATGGCTACACCTTC
CASSYGGHYGYTF
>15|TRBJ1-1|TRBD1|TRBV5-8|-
TGTGCCAGCAGCTCCGGACAGGGTTGGACTACTGAAGCTTTCTTT
CASSSGQGWTTEAFF
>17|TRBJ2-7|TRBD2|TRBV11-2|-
TGTGCCAGCAGCCCTTCCCCGGGGGGGGCAGGTCTGCACGAGCAGTACTTC
CASSPSPGGAGLHEQYF
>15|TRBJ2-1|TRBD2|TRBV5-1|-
TGCGCCAGCAGCTTGATGTCGGGGGGGCCGGGTGAGCAGTTCTTC
CASSLMSGGPGEQFF
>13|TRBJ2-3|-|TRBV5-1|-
TGCGCCAGCAGACCACAGAGCACAGATACGCAGTATTTT
CASRPQSTDTQYF
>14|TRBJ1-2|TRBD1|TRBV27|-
TGTGCCAGCAGTTCCCCCGGGACAGGGCATGGCTACACCTTC
CASSSPGTGHGYTF
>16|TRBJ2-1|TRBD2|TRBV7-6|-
TGTGCCAGCAGCTTAGGTGGTTCTAGCGGTAGCAATGAGCAGTTCTTC
CASSLGGSSGSNEQFF
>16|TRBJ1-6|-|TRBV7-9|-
TGTGCCAGCAGCTCCCAGGGAAGCTCCTATAATTCACCCCTCCACTTT
CASSSQGSSYNSPLHF
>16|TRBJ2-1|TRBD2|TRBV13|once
TGTGCCAGCAGCTTCACTAGCGGGACCCACTACAATGAGCAGTTCTTC
CASSFTSGTHYNEQFF
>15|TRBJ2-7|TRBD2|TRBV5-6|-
TGTGCCAGCAGCTCTCCTACCGGGACTAGCGGGAGGAAGTACTTC
CASSSPTGTSGRKYF
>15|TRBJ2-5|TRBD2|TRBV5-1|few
TGCGCCAGCAGCTCTGGACTAGCGGGGCGAGAGACCCAGTACTTC
CASSSGLAGRETQYF
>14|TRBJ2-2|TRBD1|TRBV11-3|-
TGTGCCAGCAGCTCCGGACAGGCCGGCGGGGAGCTGTTTTTT
CASSSGQAGGELFF
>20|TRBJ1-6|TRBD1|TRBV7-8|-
TGTGCCAGCAGCTTGGACAGGGGACGCGATATTAACTCCTATAATTCACCCCTCCACTTT
CASSLDRGRDINSYNSPLHF
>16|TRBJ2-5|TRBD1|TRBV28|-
TGTGCCAGCAGTTTAGTGGTTTGGGACAGGGCCCAGACCCAGTACTTC
CASSLVVWDRAQTQYF
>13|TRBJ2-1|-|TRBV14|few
TGTGCCAGCAGCCAAGCCGCCTACAATGAGCAGTTCTTC
CASSQAAYNEQFF
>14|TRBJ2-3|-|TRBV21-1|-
TGTGCCAGCAGCAGACAGGGGGCGGGATGTACGCAGTATTTT
CASSRQGAGCTQYF
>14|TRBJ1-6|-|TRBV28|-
TGTGCCAGCACCCCTCGGACAGCTAATTCACCCCTCCACTTT
CASTPRTANSPLHF
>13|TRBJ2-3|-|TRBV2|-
TGTGCCAGCAGGCGGAACGGGGCAGATACGCAGTATTTT
CASRRNGADTQYF
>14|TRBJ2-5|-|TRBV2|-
TGTGCCAGCAGTGATCGGGGGTTGATTGAGACCCAGTACTTC
CASSDRGLIETQYF
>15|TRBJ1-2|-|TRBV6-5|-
TGTGCCAGCAGCCCCCCAGGGGTCGACCTTTTGGGCTACACCTTC
CASSPPGVDLLGYTF
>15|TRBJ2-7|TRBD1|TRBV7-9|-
TGTGCCAGCAGCTGGCCGGGACAGGGGGTCTACGAGCAGTACTTC
CASSWPGQGVYEQYF
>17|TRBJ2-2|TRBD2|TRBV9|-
TGTGCCAGCAGCGTAGGGACTAGCGGGGGAAGTACCGGGGAGCTGTTTTTT
CASSVGTSGGSTGELFF
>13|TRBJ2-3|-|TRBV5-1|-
TGCGCCAGTCAACAGGGAGTAACAGATACGCAGTATTTT
CASQQGVTDTQYF
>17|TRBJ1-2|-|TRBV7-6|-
TGTGCCAGCAGCTTAGGTAGGTCACAGGGAGGGAACTATGGCTACACCTTC
CASSLGRSQGGNYGYTF
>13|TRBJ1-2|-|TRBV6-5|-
TGTGCCAGCAGCACCAGGGCTAACTATGGCTACACCTTC
CASSTRANYGYTF
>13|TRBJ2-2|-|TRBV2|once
TGTGCCTGCCGGGGACTCCAACTCGGGGAGCTGTTTTTT
CACRGLQLGELFF
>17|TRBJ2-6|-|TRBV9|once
TGTGCCAGCAGCCCCAGACAGTTTGGCTCTGGGGCCAACGTCCTGACTTTC
CASSPRQFGSGANVLTF
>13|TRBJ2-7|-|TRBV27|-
TGTGCCAGCAGGAGTTCGGGGGGCGGCGAGCAGTACTTC
CASRSSGGGEQYF
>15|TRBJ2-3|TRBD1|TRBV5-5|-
TGTGCCAGCAGCTTGGTACAGGGGGGCACAGATACGCAGTATTTT
CASSLVQGGTDTQYF
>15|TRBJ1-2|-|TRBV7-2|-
TGTGCCAGCAGTCAAAACAGGGTTTTGACGAGTGGCTACACCTTC
CASSQNRVLTSGYTF
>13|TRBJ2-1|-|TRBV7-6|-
TGTGCCAGCAGCCCCGGCGGGCACAATGAGCAGTTCTTC
CASSPGGHNEQFF